This is a list of T cell receptor beta chains from one sample in a study of radiotherapy plus CTLA-4 blockade in lung cancer. The protocol was immunoSEQ multiplex PCR, while the TCRdb copy is restricted to in-frame clones and leaves out a portion. The table lists tens of thousands of clones, 79% of them singletons. The sequencing here drew on peripheral blood, taken from a patient treated with radiotherapy plus ipilimumab. All receptors come from a human donor with non-small cell lung cancer who had a complete response to radiotherapy plus ipilimumab. Each CDR3 is given with its conserved first and last residue. Each record gives: clone size, D gene, J gene, V gene, CDR3 DNA, CDR3 protein. The D gene is left open where the match is weak. A row's size may be missing; if present it is once, few, many or a size class.

size: .; D: .; J: TRBJ1-5; V: TRBV7-2; DNA: TGTGCCAGCAGCTCCTCACAAAACCAGCCCCAGCATTTT; CDR3: CASSSSQNQPQHF
size: few; D: .; J: TRBJ1-1; V: TRBV6-5; DNA: TGTGCCAGCAGTTTCGGGCCCCCGAACACTGAAGCTTTCTTT; CDR3: CASSFGPPNTEAFF
size: .; D: .; J: TRBJ2-5; V: TRBV7-9; DNA: TGTGCCAGCAGCTTAGCAGGGCTAGCGCAGGAGACCCAGTACTTC; CDR3: CASSLAGLAQETQYF
size: once; D: TRBD1; J: TRBJ1-1; V: TRBV10-3; DNA: TGTGCCATCAGTGAGCCACGGGACAGGAACACTGAAGCTTTCTTT; CDR3: CAISEPRDRNTEAFF
size: .; D: .; J: TRBJ1-5; V: TRBV7-9; DNA: TGTGCCAGCAGTCAAACGGGGGACCAGCCCCAGCATTTT; CDR3: CASSQTGDQPQHF
size: .; D: TRBD1; J: TRBJ2-3; V: TRBV10-3; DNA: TGTGCCATCGCTACAGGGGGAGTAGGCACAGATACGCAGTATTTT; CDR3: CAIATGGVGTDTQYF
size: .; D: TRBD1; J: TRBJ2-5; V: TRBV6-1; DNA: TGTGCCAGCAGTGAAGGGGGGACAGGGGGATGGGAGACCCAGTACTTC; CDR3: CASSEGGTGGWETQYF
size: .; D: TRBD1; J: TRBJ2-3; V: TRBV29-1; DNA: TGCAGCGTTGAAGATGGGGGGACAGGGGGTAGCGCAGATACGCAGTATTTT; CDR3: CSVEDGGTGGSADTQYF
size: .; D: .; J: TRBJ2-3; V: TRBV5-6; DNA: TGTGCCAGCAGCTTGGACAGTGGAGATACGCAGTATTTT; CDR3: CASSLDSGDTQYF
size: .; D: TRBD2; J: TRBJ2-1; V: TRBV10-3; DNA: TGTGCCATCGGTACCGGGACTAGCGGGGGGGGTTACAATGAGCAGTTCTTC; CDR3: CAIGTGTSGGGYNEQFF
size: once; D: .; J: TRBJ1-6; V: TRBV19; DNA: TGTGCCAGTAGTCCGCTGGGAGGGGGTGGTTCACCCCTCCACTTT; CDR3: CASSPLGGGGSPLHF
size: once; D: .; J: TRBJ2-3; V: TRBV6-5; DNA: TGTGCCAGCAGTTCTGGCGTGGATACGCAGTATTTT; CDR3: CASSSGVDTQYF
size: .; D: .; J: TRBJ1-1; V: TRBV5-1; DNA: TGCGCCAGCAGCTTTAGCGGGGGCGTAGCTTTCTTT; CDR3: CASSFSGGVAFF
size: .; D: .; J: TRBJ1-2; V: TRBV19; DNA: TGTGCCAGTAGTGAGGGGACCTATGGCTACACCTTC; CDR3: CASSEGTYGYTF
size: .; D: TRBD1; J: TRBJ1-2; V: TRBV11-2; DNA: TGTGCCAGCAGCCCGGGTCCGAGGACAGGGCATGGCTACACCTTC; CDR3: CASSPGPRTGHGYTF
size: .; D: .; J: TRBJ2-7; V: TRBV2; DNA: TGTGCCAGCAGCTCGGGACTTACCTACGAGCAGTACTTC; CDR3: CASSSGLTYEQYF
size: .; D: .; J: TRBJ1-2; V: TRBV6-5; DNA: TGTGCCAGCAGTTACGCCCACAGGGAGTATGGCTACACCTTC; CDR3: CASSYAHREYGYTF
size: few; D: .; J: TRBJ1-2; V: TRBV21-1; DNA: TGTGCCAGCAGCAAACGACGTGGGGGACAGGGGCGGACTAACTATGGCTACACCTTC; CDR3: CASSKRRGGQGRTNYGYTF
size: .; D: TRBD1; J: TRBJ1-4; V: TRBV9; DNA: TGTGCCAGCAGCCCGGACAGGGGGCAAAATACTGAAAAACTGTTTTTT; CDR3: CASSPDRGQNTEKLFF
size: .; D: .; J: TRBJ1-3; V: TRBV6-5; DNA: TGTGCCAGCAGGCCAGGACCTAGCTCTGGAAACACCATATATTTT; CDR3: CASRPGPSSGNTIYF
size: .; D: TRBD2; J: TRBJ2-3; V: TRBV5-1; DNA: TGCGCCAGCAGCATCGGGACTAGCGGGAGGGTGACAGATACGCAGTATTTT; CDR3: CASSIGTSGRVTDTQYF
size: medium-sized; D: TRBD2; J: TRBJ2-1; V: TRBV5-1; DNA: TGCGCCAGCAGCTTGAAGATAGCGGGAACCCATGAGCAGTTCTTC; CDR3: CASSLKIAGTHEQFF
size: .; D: TRBD1; J: TRBJ1-2; V: TRBV6-4; DNA: TGTGCCAGCAGTACCACGACAGGGAGCTATGGCTACACCTTC; CDR3: CASSTTTGSYGYTF
size: few; D: TRBD1; J: TRBJ1-4; V: TRBV6-6; DNA: TGTGCCAGCAGTCAACAGGGGGGGAGAGAAAAACTGTTTTTT; CDR3: CASSQQGGREKLFF
size: .; D: .; J: TRBJ1-1; V: TRBV6-5; DNA: TGTGCCAGCAGTGCGACAGTGAACACTGAAGCTTTCTTT; CDR3: CASSATVNTEAFF
size: .; D: TRBD1; J: TRBJ1-1; V: TRBV6-5; DNA: TGTGCCAGCAGTTACACGTTGACAGGGGGGAAAACTGAAGCTTTCTTT; CDR3: CASSYTLTGGKTEAFF
size: .; D: .; J: TRBJ2-1; V: TRBV6-1; DNA: TGTGCCAGCCAGAGACCAGAAAACAATGAGCAGTTCTTC; CDR3: CASQRPENNEQFF
size: .; D: .; J: TRBJ2-1; V: TRBV5-1; DNA: TGCGCCAGCAGCTTGGGACGGCTGGCTGGGAATGAGCAGTTCTTC; CDR3: CASSLGRLAGNEQFF
size: once; D: .; J: TRBJ1-2; V: TRBV6-6; DNA: TGTGCCAGCATGTTAGAGAACTATGGCTACACCTTC; CDR3: CASMLENYGYTF
size: .; D: TRBD2; J: TRBJ2-5; V: TRBV2; DNA: TGTGCCAGCAGGGGGCAGGGACTAGCGAAACAAGAGACCCAGTACTTC; CDR3: CASRGQGLAKQETQYF
size: .; D: TRBD1; J: TRBJ2-5; V: TRBV10-2; DNA: TGCGCCAGCAGTTCTACAGGGGTAGGCCAAGAGACCCAGTACTTC; CDR3: CASSSTGVGQETQYF
size: .; D: .; J: TRBJ2-7; V: TRBV5-4; DNA: TGTGCCAGCAGCCCTTCCCCCCGCTACGAGCAGTACTTC; CDR3: CASSPSPRYEQYF
size: .; D: TRBD1; J: TRBJ1-2; V: TRBV7-9; DNA: TGTGCCAGCAGCGATAACAGGGGGGGCTACACCTTC; CDR3: CASSDNRGGYTF
size: .; D: TRBD2; J: TRBJ2-1; V: TRBV28; DNA: TGTGCCAGCAGTTCCCCAAGCGGGGGAGGGAATGAGCAGTTCTTC; CDR3: CASSSPSGGGNEQFF
size: once; D: .; J: TRBJ2-7; V: TRBV5-1; DNA: TGCGCCAGCAGCTTGACCTCCTACGAGCAGTACTTC; CDR3: CASSLTSYEQYF
size: few; D: .; J: TRBJ1-1; V: TRBV13; DNA: TGTGCCAGCAGCTTTGGACATTTGAACACTGAAGCTTTCTTT; CDR3: CASSFGHLNTEAFF
size: .; D: .; J: TRBJ1-5; V: TRBV10-1; DNA: TGCGCCAGCAGTGAAACTGTTTCGCCCCAGCATTTT; CDR3: CASSETVSPQHF
size: .; D: .; J: TRBJ2-5; V: TRBV5-1; DNA: TGCGCCAGCAGCTTGTACCAAGAGACCCAGTACTTC; CDR3: CASSLYQETQYF
size: .; D: .; J: TRBJ2-4; V: TRBV27; DNA: TGTGCCAGCAGTCCAGTTCTAGCCAAAAACATTCAGTACTTC; CDR3: CASSPVLAKNIQYF
size: .; D: .; J: TRBJ2-4; V: TRBV7-2; DNA: TGTGCCAGCAGCTTCAGGGACATTCAGTACTTC; CDR3: CASSFRDIQYF
size: .; D: TRBD1; J: TRBJ1-1; V: TRBV7-2; DNA: TGTGCCAGCAGCTTAGGACAGGGGTTGAACACTGAAGCTTTCTTT; CDR3: CASSLGQGLNTEAFF
size: .; D: TRBD2; J: TRBJ2-4; V: TRBV30; DNA: TGTGCCTGGAGTCCCTCCAGACTAGCGGTAGCCAAAAACATTCAGTACTTC; CDR3: CAWSPSRLAVAKNIQYF
size: .; D: .; J: TRBJ2-7; V: TRBV7-2; DNA: TGTGCCAGCAGCTCCGCCCGGACAGCCTACGAGCAGTACTTC; CDR3: CASSSARTAYEQYF
size: .; D: .; J: TRBJ2-7; V: TRBV28; DNA: TGTGCCAGCAGTTCCAGACCGGGCTCCTACGAGCAGTACTTC; CDR3: CASSSRPGSYEQYF
size: .; D: .; J: TRBJ2-2; V: TRBV4-1; DNA: TGCGCCAGCAGCCTTTTCGACGGGGGCACCGGGGAGCTGTTTTTT; CDR3: CASSLFDGGTGELFF